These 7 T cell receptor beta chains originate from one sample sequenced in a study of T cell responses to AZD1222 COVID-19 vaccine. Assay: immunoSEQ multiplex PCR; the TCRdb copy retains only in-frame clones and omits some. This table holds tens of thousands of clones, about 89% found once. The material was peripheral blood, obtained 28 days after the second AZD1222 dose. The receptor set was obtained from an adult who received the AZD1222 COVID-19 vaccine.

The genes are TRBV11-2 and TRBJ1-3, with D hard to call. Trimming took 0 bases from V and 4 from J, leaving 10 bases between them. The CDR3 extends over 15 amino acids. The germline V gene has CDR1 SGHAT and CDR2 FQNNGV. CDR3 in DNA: TGTGCCAGCAGCTTAGAGGCAGGCATGGGAAACACCATATATTTT. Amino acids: CASSLEAGMGNTIYF.

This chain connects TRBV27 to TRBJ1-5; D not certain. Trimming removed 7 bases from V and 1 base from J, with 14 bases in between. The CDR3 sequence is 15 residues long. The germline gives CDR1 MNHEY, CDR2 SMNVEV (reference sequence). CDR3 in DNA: TGTGCCAGCACTCTCCGGGGTAACAGCAATCAGCCCCAGCATTTT. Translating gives CASTLRGNSNQPQHF.

The CDR3 DNA sequence: TGCGCCAGCAGCTTGGACGGGCCAAACTACGAGCAGTACTTC. As protein: CASSLDGPNYEQYF. V is TRBV5-1 and J is TRBJ2-7, with no clear D. CDR3 length equals 14 residues. Germline V gene lookup returns CDR1 SGHRS and CDR2 YFSETQ. V gave up 0 bases and J gave up 3 bases, with 10 bases separating them.

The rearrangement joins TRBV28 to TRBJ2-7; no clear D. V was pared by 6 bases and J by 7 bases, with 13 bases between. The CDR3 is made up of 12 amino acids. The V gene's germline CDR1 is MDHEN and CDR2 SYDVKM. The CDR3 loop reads CASRKHLGEQYF. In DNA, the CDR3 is TGTGCCAGCAGGAAACACCTGGGGGAGCAGTACTTC.

The chain's CDR3 is CASSFKPLGTYNSPLHF. The CDR3 DNA reads TGTGCCAGCAGCTTCAAACCACTGGGAACCTATAATTCACCCCTCCACTTT. The chain links TRBV5-8 to TRBJ1-6; no definite D call. This CDR3 has 17 amino acids. Germline V gene lookup returns CDR1 SGHTS and CDR2 YDEGEE. The germline V and J ends were trimmed by 2 bases and 2 bases, with 14 bases remaining between them.

CDR3 sequence: CASSQDFGSGNTIYF. The CDR3 DNA reads TGTGCCAGCAGCCAAGATTTCGGGTCTGGAAACACCATATATTTT. This sequence joins TRBV14 and TRBJ1-3; no reliable D call. V lost 0 bases and J 1 base, leaving 7 bases between the germline ends. Germline V lookup: CDR1 SGHDN, CDR2 FVKESK. The CDR3 is 15 residues long.

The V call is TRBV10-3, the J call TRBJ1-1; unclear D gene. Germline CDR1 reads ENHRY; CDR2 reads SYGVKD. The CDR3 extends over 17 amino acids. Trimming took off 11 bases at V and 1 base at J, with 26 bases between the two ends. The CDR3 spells CASSRSGPRWGNTEAFF. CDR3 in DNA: TGTGCCTCCTCCCGGAGTGGACCGCGGTGGGGGAACACTGAAGCTTTCTTT.